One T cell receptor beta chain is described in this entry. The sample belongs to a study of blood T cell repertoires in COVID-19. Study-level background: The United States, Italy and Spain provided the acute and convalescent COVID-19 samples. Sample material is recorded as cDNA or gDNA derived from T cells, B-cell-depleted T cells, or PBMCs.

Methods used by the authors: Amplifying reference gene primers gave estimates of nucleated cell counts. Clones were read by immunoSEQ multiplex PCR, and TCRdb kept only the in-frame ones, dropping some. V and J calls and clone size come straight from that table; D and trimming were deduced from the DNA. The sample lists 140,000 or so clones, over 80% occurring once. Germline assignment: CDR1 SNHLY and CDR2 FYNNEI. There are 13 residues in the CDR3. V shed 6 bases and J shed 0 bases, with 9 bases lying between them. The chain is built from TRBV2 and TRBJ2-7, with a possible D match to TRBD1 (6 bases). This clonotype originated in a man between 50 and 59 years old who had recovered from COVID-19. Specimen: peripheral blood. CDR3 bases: TGTGCCAGCAGCACAGGGTCCTCCTACGAGCAGTACTTC. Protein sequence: CASSTGSSYEQYF.